The 25 T cell receptor beta chains below come from one sample, sequenced in a study of CD8 T cells in Susac syndrome. Reverse transcription of about 0.5 to 1 ug RNA used random hexamers. TCRdb redid the calling of the immunoSEQ multiplex PCR reads with MiXCR, one entry per CDR3 protein. Of around 77,000 distinct CDR3 sequences detected, 96% appear once; the ten largest clones hold 0.11%. The material sequenced was CD4+ T cells from PBMCs. These receptors were taken from a human donor with multiple sclerosis.

The chain joins TRBV20-1 to TRBJ2-1; D uncertain. Germline CDR1 DFQATT, CDR2 SNEGSKA (reference sequence). Trimming removed 1 base at V and 4 bases at J, with 8 bases between. The CDR3 extends over 13 amino acids. The CDR3 bases are TGCAGTGCTAGAGCCACCCCTTACAATGAGCAGTTCTTC. This encodes CSARATPYNEQFF.

The V gene is TRBV5-6, the J gene TRBJ2-5, with D perhaps matching TRBD2 (5 bases). Trimming took off 4 bases at V and 5 bases at J, with 15 bases between the two ends. Germline V gives CDR1 SGHDT, CDR2 YYEEEE. CDR3 size: 14 residues. CDR3 nucleotide sequence: TGTGCCAGCAGCCCACGTCGGGATCTCGAGACCCAGTACTTC. Its translation: CASSPRRDLETQYF.

The V and J genes are TRBV2 and TRBJ2-7, with 7 nucleotides matching TRBD2. The CDR3 runs to 13 residues. Germline loops: CDR1 SNHLY, CDR2 FYNNEI. V lost 8 bases and J lost 0; bases outside the gene matches: 4. The CDR3 coding sequence is TGTGCCAGCGGAAGCGGGGTCTCCTACGAGCAGTACTTC. Encoded protein: CASGSGVSYEQYF. Filled out from reference TRBV2 and TRBJ2-7, the complete variable domain reads EPEVTQTPSHQVTQMGQEVILRCVPISNHLYFYWYRQILGQKVEFLVSFYNNEISEKSEIFDDQFSVERPDGSNFTLKIRSTKLEDSAMYFCASGSGVSYEQYFGPGTRLTVT.

The chain has TRBV5-4 and TRBJ2-3; D is possibly TRBD2 (6 bases). Germline assignment: CDR1 SGHNT and CDR2 YYREEE (reference sequence). CDR3 length equals 13 residues. Trimming stripped 4 bases from V and 5 bases from J, with 11 bases between. The DNA for the CDR3 is TGTGCCAGCAGCCGGCGGGGCCTAGATACGCAGTATTTT. Its protein product is CASSRRGLDTQYF.

DNA for the CDR3: TGTGCCAGCAGCTCGGACAGGGCAGGTGGCTACACCTTC. Protein sequence: CASSSDRAGGYTF. The rearrangement uses TRBV7-9 and TRBJ1-2; TRBD1 agrees at 8 bases. This CDR3 is built from 13 residues. Germline V gene data show CDR1 as SEHNR and CDR2 as FQNEAQ (reference sequence). V lost 4 bases, J lost 7 bases, and 5 bases stayed unmatched.

V usage is TRBV3-1 and J usage is TRBJ2-7; D is uncertain. The V end lost 2 bases, the J end lost 6 bases, and 5 bases lay between the germline ends. The germline V gene encodes CDR1 LGHDT and CDR2 YNNKEL (reference sequence). This CDR3 region has 11 residues. Written as DNA, the CDR3 is TGTGCCAGCAGCCAATTGCGCGAGCAGTACTTC. Residues: CASSQLREQYF.

This chain uses TRBV12-3 or TRBV12-4 with TRBJ2-7; TRBD2 might be the D (5 bases). Trimming stripped 2 bases from V and 4 bases from J, with 12 bases between. The CDR3 extends over 14 amino acids. The CDR3 loop reads CASSLRGQVYEQYF. CDR3 sequence (DNA): TGTGCCAGCAGTTTAAGAGGGCAGGTATACGAGCAGTACTTC.

This rearrangement joins TRBV6-1 to TRBJ1-5; D gene uncertain. The CDR3 contains 14 residues. Germline values: CDR1 MNHNS, CDR2 SASEGT. V dropped 3 bases and J dropped 1 base, with 7 bases sitting between them. CDR3 DNA sequence: TGTGCCAGCAGTGACCGACGGAGCAATCAGCCCCAGCATTTT. Translating gives CASSDRRSNQPQHF.

The chain combines TRBV2 with TRBJ1-3; D uncertain. This CDR3 is built from 12 residues. The germline V gene has CDR1 SNHLY and CDR2 FYNNEI. Trimming removed 2 bases at V and 3 bases at J, with 2 bases between. The CDR3 region is CASSENGNTIYF. The CDR3, as DNA: TGTGCCAGCAGTGAAAATGGAAACACCATATATTTT.

The chain joins TRBV20-1 to TRBJ1-2; the match to TRBD1 covers 7 bases. The V gene end was trimmed by 2 bases and the J gene end by 3 bases; junction bases not matched to a gene: 9. The length of the CDR3 is 15 residues. Germline lookup yields CDR1 DFQATT and CDR2 SNEGSKA (reference sequence). The CDR3 DNA sequence: TGCAGTGCTAGACCCGTAGACAGGGAGGACTATGGCTACACCTTC. This translates into CSARPVDREDYGYTF.

The CDR3 DNA follows: TGTGCCAGCAGTTCAGCTTTGGGTGGCTACACCTTC. It yields the protein CASSSALGGYTF. The V call is TRBV12-3 or TRBV12-4, the J call TRBJ1-2; the D is unclear. The CDR3 has 12 amino acids. V gave up 4 bases and J gave up 7 bases, with 10 bases separating them.

This sequence joins TRBV5-1 and TRBJ2-2; D perhaps matches TRBD1 (5 bases). The CDR3 length is 15 residues. Germline assignment: CDR1 SGHRS and CDR2 YFSETQ. V dropped 0 bases and J dropped 4 bases, with 10 bases sitting between them. The CDR3: CASSLAQGGTGELFF. In nucleotides, the CDR3 is TGCGCCAGCAGCTTGGCCCAGGGTGGCACCGGGGAGCTGTTTTTT.

The V call is TRBV5-1, the J call TRBJ2-5, with TRBD2 identical over 8 bases. Germline V CDR1 and CDR2: SGHRS, YFSETQ. This CDR3 region has 15 residues. Unmatched junction bases numbered 8, after V lost 2 bases and J lost 5 bases. CDR3 residues: CASSFRGGSQETQYF. CDR3 nucleotide sequence: TGCGCCAGCAGCTTTCGGGGGGGCTCGCAGGAGACCCAGTACTTC.

This chain links TRBV3-1 with TRBJ1-2; D is undetermined. V was trimmed by 4 bases and J by 8 bases, leaving 17 bases between them. The CDR3 contains 14 residues. Germline CDR1 reads LGHDT; CDR2 reads YNNKEL (reference sequence). The CDR3 bases are TGTGCCAGCAGCCTCGACAACGCTTCTGGGGGCTACACCTTC. The encoded protein is CASSLDNASGGYTF.

The rearrangement links TRBV28 to TRBJ1-3; 7 bases align to TRBD1. With 5 bases clipped from V and 2 bases from J, the junction kept 6 bases outside the gene matches. CDR1 and CDR2 from the germline V gene are MDHEN and SYDVKM. The CDR3 extends over 15 amino acids. In nucleotides, the CDR3 is TGTGCCAGCAGTCAACAGGGGTTTGCTGGAAACACCATATATTTT. Its translation: CASSQQGFAGNTIYF.

This chain's CDR3 is CASSVGGYTSSYEQYF. As DNA, the CDR3 is TGTGCCAGCAGCGTAGGTGGCTATACTTCCTCCTACGAGCAGTACTTC. The rearrangement uses TRBV9 and TRBJ2-7; D is undetermined. The CDR3 runs to 16 residues. The ends were cut back, 0 bases at V and 0 bases at J, with 13 bases in the middle. CDR1 and CDR2 (germline): SGDLS, YYNGEE.

The V call is TRBV28, the J call TRBJ1-2; D gene ambiguous. The CDR3 runs 12 residues. Germline values: CDR1 MDHEN, CDR2 SYDVKM. The V and J ends lost 7 bases and 2 bases respectively, with 8 bases between them. The CDR3 here is CASKRGNYGYTF. CDR3 nucleotide sequence: TGTGCCAGCAAACGAGGGAACTATGGCTACACCTTC.

The rearrangement links TRBV12-3 or TRBV12-4 to TRBJ1-2; TRBD1 might be the D (5 bases). The CDR3 has 14 residues. The V and J ends lost 4 bases and 0 bases respectively, with 9 bases between them. In DNA, the CDR3 is TGTGCCAGCAGTTGGGACGCATCTAACTATGGCTACACCTTC. Residues: CASSWDASNYGYTF.

The J gene is TRBJ2-3, the V gene TRBV27; D ambiguous. Germline lookup yields CDR1 MNHEY and CDR2 SMNVEV (reference sequence). The CDR3 consists of 16 residues. V was trimmed by 5 bases and J by 0 bases, leaving 15 bases between them. The CDR3: CASSPPVGRSTDTQYF. The CDR3 coding sequence is TGTGCCAGCAGTCCCCCGGTGGGCCGGAGCACAGATACGCAGTATTTT.

The chain couples TRBV7-2 to TRBJ2-5; D unclear. This CDR3 has 13 residues. Germline CDR1 is SGHTA and CDR2 is FQGNSA. The V gene lost 4 bases and the J gene lost 3 bases, with 9 bases spanning the gap. The CDR3 region has the DNA TGTGCCAGCAGCTCCCCAGAGAAAGAGACCCAGTACTTC. This translates into CASSSPEKETQYF.

The chain carries TRBV24-1 and TRBJ2-1, with 13 bases that match TRBD2. Trimming at V came to 0 bases and at J to 0 bases, leaving 4 bases not matched to a gene. The CDR3 extends over 19 amino acids. Germline lookup yields CDR1 KGHDR and CDR2 SFDVKD. CDR3 region: CATSDLGLAGAHSYNEQFF. CDR3 bases: TGTGCCACCAGTGATTTGGGACTAGCGGGGGCTCACTCCTACAATGAGCAGTTCTTC.

This chain connects TRBV5-4 to TRBJ2-1; TRBD1 agrees at 8 bases. The CDR3 extends over 15 amino acids. The J segment lost 0 bases and the V segment lost 4 bases, leaving 3 bases of the junction unmatched. The germline gives CDR1 SGHNT, CDR2 YYREEE (reference sequence). In DNA form, the CDR3 reads TGTGCCAGCAGCAAAACAGGGGGCTCCTACAATGAGCAGTTCTTC. Protein product: CASSKTGGSYNEQFF.

This chain joins TRBV20-1 and TRBJ2-2; D unresolved. V was pared by 0 bases and J by 2 bases, with 13 bases between. The CDR3 spans 16 residues. CDR1 DFQATT and CDR2 SNEGSKA come from the germline V gene (reference sequence). CDR3 sequence: CSARDPNSANTGELFF. CDR3 nucleotide sequence: TGCAGTGCTAGAGATCCAAACAGCGCCAACACCGGGGAGCTGTTTTTT.

The J gene is TRBJ1-1, the V gene TRBV19; D call uncertain. Looked up from germline, CDR1 is LNHDA and CDR2 is SQIVND (reference sequence). Trimming shortened V by 3 bases and J by 2 bases, and 10 bases separated the two germline ends. The CDR3 runs 14 residues. The CDR3 is CASSMVNLNTEAFF. CDR3 sequence (DNA): TGTGCCAGTAGTATGGTCAACCTCAACACTGAAGCTTTCTTT.

The gene calls are TRBV3-1 and TRBJ1-2; weak D call: TRBD1 (6 bases). The CDR3 consists of 15 residues. With 0 bases removed from V and 8 bases from J, the gap between germline ends came to 16 bases. Germline CDR1 reads LGHDT; CDR2 reads YNNKEL (reference sequence). In DNA, the CDR3 is TGTGCCAGCAGCCAAGATGTCGGGACACCGCCGGGCTACACCTTC. Translation gives CASSQDVGTPPGYTF. Combining the CDR3 with reference TRBV3-1 and TRBJ1-2 gives the whole variable domain DTAVSQTPKYLVTQMGNDKSIKCEQNLGHDTMYWYKQDSKKFLKIMFSYNNKELIINETVPNRFSPKSPDKAHLNLHINSLELGDSAVYFCASSQDVGTPPGYTFGSGTRLTVV.